A selection of T cell receptor beta chains follows, all from one sample in a study of cytomegalovirus exposure and HLA in healthy donors. Generated by immunoSEQ multiplex PCR, the TCRdb table keeps only in-frame clones and is missing some. Of over 150,000 clones listed, about 90% were seen once; the top ten hold about 0.21%. What was sequenced was PBMCs. These receptors were obtained from a girl under three years old in good health and CMV-seronegative. Each CDR3 is given with its conserved first and last residue. The order of the fields is clone size, CDR3 length, D gene, V gene, J gene, CDR3 DNA, CDR3 protein. D genes are given only for firm matches. Size is omitted from some rows. Given values are once, few, many or a class for expanded clones.

-	13	-	TRBV6-5	TRBJ1-1	TGTGCCAGCAGTTACCGCAGGGACACTGAAGCTTTCTTT	CASSYRRDTEAFF
-	14	-	TRBV4-1	TRBJ1-5	TGCGCCAGCAGCCAAGATCGGCTGCAGGAGCCCCAGCATTTT	CASSQDRLQEPQHF
-	14	TRBD1	TRBV19	TRBJ1-5	TGTGCCAGTAGTACAACAGGGGGCAATCAGCCCCAGCATTTT	CASSTTGGNQPQHF
-	15	TRBD2	TRBV7-3	TRBJ2-2	TGTGCCAGCAGCTTGGGACTAGCGGTAACCGGGGAGCTGTTTTTT	CASSLGLAVTGELFF
few	16	TRBD1	TRBV6-5	TRBJ2-1	TGTGCCAGCAGTTTTTCCGGGACAGGGGTTTACAATGAGCAGTTCTTC	CASSFSGTGVYNEQFF
-	12	-	TRBV11-2	TRBJ2-1	TGTGCCAGCAGCCTTAGCCACAATGAGCAGTTCTTC	CASSLSHNEQFF
-	14	-	TRBV5-1	TRBJ2-3	TGCGCCAGCAGTCAAGGGGGTTACACAGATACGCAGTATTTT	CASSQGGYTDTQYF
-	15	-	TRBV19	TRBJ1-3	TGTGCCAGTACCGATACAGGGCGCTCTGGAAACACCATATATTTT	CASTDTGRSGNTIYF
-	14	-	TRBV5-1	TRBJ2-2	TGCGCCAGCAGCTTGAGGGGTGACACCGGGGAGCTGTTTTTT	CASSLRGDTGELFF
once	14	-	TRBV5-8	TRBJ1-2	TGTGCCAGCGGCCAAACAGGGAGCGGCTATGGCTACACCTTC	CASGQTGSGYGYTF
-	15	TRBD1	TRBV7-9	TRBJ1-2	TGTGCCAGCAGCTCGGGACAGACCTCTAACTATGGCTACACCTTC	CASSSGQTSNYGYTF
-	16	TRBD1	TRBV27	TRBJ2-7	TGTGCCAGCAGGCGTGGGGTCGGGACAGGTTCCTACGAGCAGTACTTC	CASRRGVGTGSYEQYF